The sequence of this TCR beta chain was determined in a study of blood T cell repertoires in COVID-19. Study summary: Italy, Spain and the United States were the sources of the convalescent and acute COVID-19 samples. PBMCs, B-cell-depleted T cells, or T cells provided the cDNA or gDNA that made up the material.

V was clipped by 1 base and J by 0 bases; unmatched bases: 2. This CDR3 comprises 16 residues. Looked up from germline, CDR1 is LGHNA and CDR2 is YNFKEQ. Original handling: Reference gene primer amplification gave nucleated cell count estimates. Profiled with immunoSEQ multiplex PCR; TCRdb holds only in-frame clones, not every one. V and J calls plus clone size are reproduced from that table; the DNA served to infer D and trimming. The sample lists under 140,000 clones, 82% occurring once. This clone appeared a few times. Sequencing was performed on peripheral blood. This chain uses TRBV4-2 with TRBJ2-2; TRBD1 matches at 7 bases. The receptor's source is a woman in her sixties or seventies with acute or convalescent COVID-19. The CDR3 here is CASSQAGQTNTGELFF. CDR3 sequence (DNA): TGTGCCAGCAGCCAAGCGGGACAGACGAACACCGGGGAGCTGTTTTTT.